This T cell receptor beta chain emerged from a study of neurological immune-mediated disorders. Germline lookup yields CDR1 SGHDN and CDR2 FVKESK. CDR3 length: 19 amino acids. V was pared by 1 base and J by 2 bases, with 23 bases between. This clonotype was seen at least ten times. From the 5' RACE reads, TCRdb called clonotypes with MiXCR, one entry per CDR3 protein. The data show about 31,000 distinct CDR3 sequences, around 4% seen once. The study built sorted libraries from 850,000 to 1,000,000 CD4+ or CD8+ T cells. Sequences were obtained from CD4+ T cells from blood. The origin of this receptor is a woman aged 40 to 50 in good health. This sequence joins TRBV14 and TRBJ2-5; a weak D match, TRBD2 (7 bases). For the CDR3, the DNA is TGTGCCAGCAGCCAAGGATTTAGGGGGGGAAGAAGACGACAAGAGACCCAGTACTTC. Its protein is CASSQGFRGGRRRQETQYF. Full variable domain (outside the CDR3, taken from reference TRBV14 and TRBJ2-5): EAGVTQFPSHSVIEKGQTVTLRCDPISGHDNLYWYRRVMGKEIKFLLHFVKESKQDESGMPNNRFLAERTGGTYSTLKVQPAELEDSGVYFCASSQGFRGGRRRQETQYFGPGTRLLVL.